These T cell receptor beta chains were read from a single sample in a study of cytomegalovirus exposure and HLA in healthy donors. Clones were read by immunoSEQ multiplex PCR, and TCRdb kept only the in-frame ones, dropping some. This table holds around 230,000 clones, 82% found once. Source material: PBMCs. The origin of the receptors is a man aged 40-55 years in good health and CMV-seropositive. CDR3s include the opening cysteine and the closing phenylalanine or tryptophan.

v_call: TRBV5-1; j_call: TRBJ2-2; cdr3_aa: CASSPVAGTNTGELFF
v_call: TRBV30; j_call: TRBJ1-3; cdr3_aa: CAYDVRGGNTIYF
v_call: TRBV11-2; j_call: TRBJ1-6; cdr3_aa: CASSLDGQGTSSPLHF
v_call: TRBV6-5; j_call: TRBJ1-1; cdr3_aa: CASSYLLTSEAFF
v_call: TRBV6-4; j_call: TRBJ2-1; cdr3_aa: CASSIAAGGGEQFF
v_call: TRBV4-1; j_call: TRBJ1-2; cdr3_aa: CASSQDPTRTAPNYGYTF
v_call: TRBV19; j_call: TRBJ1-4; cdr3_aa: CASRQGNEKLFF
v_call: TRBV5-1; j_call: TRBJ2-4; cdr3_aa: CASSLLGTGSGISLAKNIQYF
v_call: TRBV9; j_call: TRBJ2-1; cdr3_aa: CASSSPKPGLAGDEQFF
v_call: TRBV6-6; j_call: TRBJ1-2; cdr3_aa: CASSYFDRGDNYGYTF
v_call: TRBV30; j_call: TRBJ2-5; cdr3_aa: CAWTSGTLRETQYF
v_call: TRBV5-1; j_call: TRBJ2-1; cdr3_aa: CASSSWTSGTYNEQFF
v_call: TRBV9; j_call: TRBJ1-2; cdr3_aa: CASSPGTIASSYGYTF
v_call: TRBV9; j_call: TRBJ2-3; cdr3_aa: CASSVATTSGSTDTQYF
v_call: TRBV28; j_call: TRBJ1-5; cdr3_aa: CASRGRAGNQPQHF
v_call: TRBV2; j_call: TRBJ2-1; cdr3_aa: CASRAGAEGNEQFF
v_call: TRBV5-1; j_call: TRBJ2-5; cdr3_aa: CASSLGGVAGVQETQYF
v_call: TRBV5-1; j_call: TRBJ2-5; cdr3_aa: CASSIGGSGQETQYF
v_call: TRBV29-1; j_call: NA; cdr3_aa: CSVTSAAYEQYF
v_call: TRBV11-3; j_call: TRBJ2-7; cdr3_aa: CASSLTSGDAYEQYF
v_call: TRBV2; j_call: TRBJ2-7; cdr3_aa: CASSEGGLRDEQYF
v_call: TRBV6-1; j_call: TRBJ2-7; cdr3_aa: CASRFGTGDYEQYF
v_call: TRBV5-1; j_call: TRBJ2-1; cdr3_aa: CASSFSGGSYNEQFF
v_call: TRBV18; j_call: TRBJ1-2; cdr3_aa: CASSLEQGTYGYTF
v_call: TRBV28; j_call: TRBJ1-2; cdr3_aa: CASRVTGFNYGYTF
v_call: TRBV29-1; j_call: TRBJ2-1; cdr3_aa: CSGSKRRSLGEQFF
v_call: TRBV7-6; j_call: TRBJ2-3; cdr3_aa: CASSLQRGTDTQYF
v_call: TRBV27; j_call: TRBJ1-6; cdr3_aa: CASRPGQVNSPLHF
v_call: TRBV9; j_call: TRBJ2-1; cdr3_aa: CASSVTSGAYNEQFF
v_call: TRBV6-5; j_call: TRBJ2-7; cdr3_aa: CASSLNSVGGKQYF
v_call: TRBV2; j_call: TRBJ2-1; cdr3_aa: CASSSGLGKNNEQFF
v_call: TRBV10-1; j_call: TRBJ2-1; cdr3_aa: CASSEGWAGVLGRNEQFF
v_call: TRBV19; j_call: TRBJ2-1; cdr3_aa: CASRGAIEQFF
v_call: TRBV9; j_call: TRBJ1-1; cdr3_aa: CASSPYRGLVEAFF
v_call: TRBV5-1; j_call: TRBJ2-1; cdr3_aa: CASSSQRQGYNEQFF
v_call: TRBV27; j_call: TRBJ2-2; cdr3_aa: CASSPDRLATGELFF
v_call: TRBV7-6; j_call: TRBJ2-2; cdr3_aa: CASSLEGSGRGGELFF
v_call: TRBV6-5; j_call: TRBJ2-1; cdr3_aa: CASSYGPLAGQFF
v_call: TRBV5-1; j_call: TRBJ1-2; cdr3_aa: CASSSSRTGVLYGYTF
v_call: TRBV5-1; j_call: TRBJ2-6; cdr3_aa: CASSLTGDAGANVLTF
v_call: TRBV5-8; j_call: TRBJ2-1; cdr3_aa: CASSLEMTLESYNEQFF
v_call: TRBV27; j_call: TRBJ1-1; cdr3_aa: CASSLFWAENTEAFF
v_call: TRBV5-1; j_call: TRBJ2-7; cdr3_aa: CASTLAGPFYEQYF
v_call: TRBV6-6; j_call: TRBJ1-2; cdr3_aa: CASSNGEGGYGYTF
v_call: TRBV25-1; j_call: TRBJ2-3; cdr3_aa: CASSEPGQITDTQYF
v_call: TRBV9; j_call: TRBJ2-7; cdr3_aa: CASSVAGRGLDEQYF
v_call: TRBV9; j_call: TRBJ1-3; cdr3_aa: CASSAQGEGWDGRTIYF
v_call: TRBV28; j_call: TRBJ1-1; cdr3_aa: CASSTHNGAGTEAFF
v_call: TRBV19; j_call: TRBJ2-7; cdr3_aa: CASSPGGGTYEQYF
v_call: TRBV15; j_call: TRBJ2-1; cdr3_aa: CATSRDPSGSNNEQFF
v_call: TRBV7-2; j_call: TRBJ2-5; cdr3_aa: CASSLDRGQGEIQYF
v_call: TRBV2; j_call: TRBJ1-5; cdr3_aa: CASRNDRGSNQPQHF
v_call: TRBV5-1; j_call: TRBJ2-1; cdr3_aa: CASSLELAGEMTSYNEQFF
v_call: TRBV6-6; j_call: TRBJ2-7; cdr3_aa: CASCPSWGDSYEQYF
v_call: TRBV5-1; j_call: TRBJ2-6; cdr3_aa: CASSWGGGAPGANVLTF
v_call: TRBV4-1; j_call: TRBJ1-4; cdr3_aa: CASSQQALVGEKLFF
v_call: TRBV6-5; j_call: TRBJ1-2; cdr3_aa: CASSRVGDSSGYTF
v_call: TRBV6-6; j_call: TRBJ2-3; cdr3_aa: CASSRQGSTSTDTQYF
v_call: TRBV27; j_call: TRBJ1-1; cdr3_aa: CASSENPGGFAFF